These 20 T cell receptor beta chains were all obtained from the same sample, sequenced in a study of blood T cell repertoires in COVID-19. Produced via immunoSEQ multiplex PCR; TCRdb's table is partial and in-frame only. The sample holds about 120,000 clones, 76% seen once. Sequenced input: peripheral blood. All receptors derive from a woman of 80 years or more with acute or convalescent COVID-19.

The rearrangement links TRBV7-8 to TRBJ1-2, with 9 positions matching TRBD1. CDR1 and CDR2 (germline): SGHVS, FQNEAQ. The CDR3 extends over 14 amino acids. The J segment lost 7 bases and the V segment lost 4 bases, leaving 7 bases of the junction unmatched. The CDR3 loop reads CASSSSRTGVGYTF. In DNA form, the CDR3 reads TGTGCCAGCAGCTCTAGCCGGACAGGGGTTGGCTACACCTTC.

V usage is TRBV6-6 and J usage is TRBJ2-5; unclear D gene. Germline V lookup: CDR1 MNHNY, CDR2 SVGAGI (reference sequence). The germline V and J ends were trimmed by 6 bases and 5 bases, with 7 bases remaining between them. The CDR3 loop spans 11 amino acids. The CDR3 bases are TGTGCCAGCAGCCAGAGGGAGACCCAGTACTTC. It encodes CASSQRETQYF.

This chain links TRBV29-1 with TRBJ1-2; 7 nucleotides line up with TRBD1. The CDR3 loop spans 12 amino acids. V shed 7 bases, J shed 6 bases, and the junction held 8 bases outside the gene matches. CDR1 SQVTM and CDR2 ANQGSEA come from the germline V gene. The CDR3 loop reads CSAAHGTDGYTF. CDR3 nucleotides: TGCAGCGCTGCTCACGGGACAGATGGCTACACCTTC.

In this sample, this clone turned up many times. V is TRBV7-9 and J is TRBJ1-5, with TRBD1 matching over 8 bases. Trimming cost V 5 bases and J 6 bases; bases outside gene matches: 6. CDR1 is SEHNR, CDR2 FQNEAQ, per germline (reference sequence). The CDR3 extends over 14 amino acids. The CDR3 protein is CASSPGQGGQPQHF. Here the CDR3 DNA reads TGTGCCAGCAGCCCCGGACAGGGCGGTCAGCCCCAGCATTTT.

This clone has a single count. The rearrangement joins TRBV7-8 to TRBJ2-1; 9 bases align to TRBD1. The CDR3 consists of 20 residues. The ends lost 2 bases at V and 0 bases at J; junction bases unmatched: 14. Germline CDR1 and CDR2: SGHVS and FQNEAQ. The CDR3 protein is CASSLRQGGFSRSSYNEQFF. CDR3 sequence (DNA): TGTGCCAGCAGCTTAAGACAGGGGGGCTTTTCGCGGAGCTCCTACAATGAGCAGTTCTTC.

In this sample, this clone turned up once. In nucleotides, the CDR3 is TGTGCCAGCAGTGAAGCAGGGGATGGTTATGGCTACACCTTC. Its translation: CASSEAGDGYGYTF. V usage is TRBV25-1 and J usage is TRBJ1-2; a weak D match, TRBD1 (6 bases). Germline V CDR1 and CDR2: MGHDK, SYGVNS. The V gene lost 2 bases and the J gene lost 5 bases, with 12 bases spanning the gap. The CDR3 sequence is 14 residues long.

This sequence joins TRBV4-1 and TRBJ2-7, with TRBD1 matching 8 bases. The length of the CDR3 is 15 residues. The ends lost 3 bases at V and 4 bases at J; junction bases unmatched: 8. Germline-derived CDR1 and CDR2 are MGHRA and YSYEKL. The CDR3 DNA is TGCGCCAGCAGCCAGCCCCAGGGGGCGGTTTACGAGCAGTACTTC. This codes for CASSQPQGAVYEQYF.

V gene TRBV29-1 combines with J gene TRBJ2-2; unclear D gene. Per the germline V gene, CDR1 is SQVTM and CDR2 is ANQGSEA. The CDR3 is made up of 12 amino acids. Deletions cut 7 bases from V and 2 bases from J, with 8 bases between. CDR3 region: CSADHNTGELFF. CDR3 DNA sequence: TGCAGCGCTGATCATAACACCGGGGAGCTGTTTTTT.

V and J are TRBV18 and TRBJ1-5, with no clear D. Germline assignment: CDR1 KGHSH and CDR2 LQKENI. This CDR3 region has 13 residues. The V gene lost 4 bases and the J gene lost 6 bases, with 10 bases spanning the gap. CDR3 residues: CASSLSNGQPQHF. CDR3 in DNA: TGTGCCAGCTCACTGAGCAACGGTCAGCCCCAGCATTTT.

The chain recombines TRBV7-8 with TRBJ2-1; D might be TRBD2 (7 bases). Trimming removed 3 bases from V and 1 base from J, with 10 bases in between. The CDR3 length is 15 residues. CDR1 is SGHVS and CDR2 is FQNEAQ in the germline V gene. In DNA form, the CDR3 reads TGTGCCAGCAGCTTGGAGGGGGGGTCCTACAATGAGCAGTTCTTC. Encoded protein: CASSLEGGSYNEQFF.

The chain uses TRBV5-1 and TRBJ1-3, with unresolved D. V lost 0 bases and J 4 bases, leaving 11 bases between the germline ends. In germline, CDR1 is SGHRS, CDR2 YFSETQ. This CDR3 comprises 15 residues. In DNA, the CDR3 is TGCGCCAGCAGCTTGGGGACTTCACAAGGAAACACCATATATTTT. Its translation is CASSLGTSQGNTIYF. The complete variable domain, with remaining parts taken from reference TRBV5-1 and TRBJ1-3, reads KAGVTQTPRYLIKTRGQQVTLSCSPISGHRSVSWYQQTPGQGLQFLFEYFSETQRNKGNFPGRFSGRQFSNSRSEMNVSTLELGDSALYLCASSLGTSQGNTIYFGEGSWLTVV.

This CDR3 reads CASRTGALYYGYTF. The CDR3 region has the DNA TGTGCCAGCAGGACAGGGGCCCTCTACTATGGCTACACCTTC. This chain connects TRBV6-5 to TRBJ1-2; TRBD1 aligns across 8 bases. Germline CDR1 and CDR2: MNHEY and SVGAGI. J was trimmed by 3 bases and V by 6 bases; bases with no gene match: 6. The CDR3 length is 14 residues.

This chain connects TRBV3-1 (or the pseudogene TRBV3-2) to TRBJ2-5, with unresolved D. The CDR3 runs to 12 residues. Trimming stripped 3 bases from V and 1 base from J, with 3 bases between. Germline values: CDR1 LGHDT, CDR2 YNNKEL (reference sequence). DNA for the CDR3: TGTGCCAGCAGCCAGGCCCAAGAGACCCAGTACTTC. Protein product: CASSQAQETQYF.

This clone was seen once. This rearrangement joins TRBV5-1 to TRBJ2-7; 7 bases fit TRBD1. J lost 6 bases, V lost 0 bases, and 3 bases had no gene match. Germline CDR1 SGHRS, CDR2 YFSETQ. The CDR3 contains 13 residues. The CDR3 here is CASSLGQGFEQYF. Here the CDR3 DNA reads TGCGCCAGCAGCTTGGGACAGGGCTTCGAGCAGTACTTC.

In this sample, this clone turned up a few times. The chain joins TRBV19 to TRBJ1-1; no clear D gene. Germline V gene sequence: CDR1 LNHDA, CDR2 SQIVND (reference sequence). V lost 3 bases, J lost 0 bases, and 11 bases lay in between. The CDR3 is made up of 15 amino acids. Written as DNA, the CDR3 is TGTGCCAGTAGTATCGACGGGAGGATGAACACTGAAGCTTTCTTT. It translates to CASSIDGRMNTEAFF.

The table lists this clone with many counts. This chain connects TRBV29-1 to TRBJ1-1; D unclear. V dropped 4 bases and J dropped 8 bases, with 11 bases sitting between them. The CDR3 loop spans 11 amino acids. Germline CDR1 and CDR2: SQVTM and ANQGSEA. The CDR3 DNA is TGCAGCGTTGGCTCCGGGAGCGAAGCTTTCTTT. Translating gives CSVGSGSEAFF.

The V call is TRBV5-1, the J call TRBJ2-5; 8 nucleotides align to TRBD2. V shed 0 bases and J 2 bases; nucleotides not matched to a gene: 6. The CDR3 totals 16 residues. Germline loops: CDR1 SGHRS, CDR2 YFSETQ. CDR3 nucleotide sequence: TGCGCCAGCAGCTTGGCGGCGTTAGCGGGACAAGAGACCCAGTACTTC. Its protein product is CASSLAALAGQETQYF.

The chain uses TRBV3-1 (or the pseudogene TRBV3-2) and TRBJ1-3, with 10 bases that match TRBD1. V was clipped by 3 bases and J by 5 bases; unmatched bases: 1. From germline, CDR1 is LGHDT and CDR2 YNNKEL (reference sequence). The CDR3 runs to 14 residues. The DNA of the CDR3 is TGTGCCAGCAGCCAGGGACAGGGGAGAAACACCATATATTTT. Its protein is CASSQGQGRNTIYF.

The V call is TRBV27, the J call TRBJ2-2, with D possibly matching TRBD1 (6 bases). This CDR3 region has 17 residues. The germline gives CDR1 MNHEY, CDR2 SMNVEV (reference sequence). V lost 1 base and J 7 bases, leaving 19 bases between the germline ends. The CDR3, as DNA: TGTGCCAGCAGTTTATACTTTCCGGGGACAACAGTCGGGGAGCTGTTTTTT. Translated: CASSLYFPGTTVGELFF.

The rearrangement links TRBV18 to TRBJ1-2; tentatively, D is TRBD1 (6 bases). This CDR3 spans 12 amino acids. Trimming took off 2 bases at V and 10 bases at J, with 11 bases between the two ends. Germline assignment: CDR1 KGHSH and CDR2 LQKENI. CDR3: CASSPEQGSYTF. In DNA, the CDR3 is TGTGCCAGCTCACCAGAGCAGGGGTCCTACACCTTC.